This TCR beta chain is drawn from a study of control samples from healthy donors and cancer patients. Germline V gene lookup returns CDR1 LNHDA and CDR2 SQIVND (reference sequence). The CDR3 extends over 15 amino acids. V dropped 6 bases and J dropped 3 bases, with 14 bases sitting between them. The data were produced by immunoSEQ multiplex PCR, yet TCRdb's version contains in-frame clones alone and is incomplete. This sample carries 65,000 to 95,000 clones, over 75% of them seen once, and the ten largest clones take about a fifth. The chain combines TRBV19 with TRBJ1-4; D not certain. The clonotype was recovered from a man aged 45 to 65 in good health. The material sequenced was blood. The CDR3 loop reads CASSWRQRANEKLFF. The CDR3, as DNA: TGTGCCAGTAGCTGGAGGCAGAGAGCTAATGAAAAACTGTTTTTT. The complete variable domain, with remaining parts taken from reference TRBV19 and TRBJ1-4, reads DGGITQSPKYLFRKEGQNVTLSCEQNLNHDAMYWYRQDPGQGLRLIYYSQIVNDFQKGDIAEGYSVSREKKESFPLTVTSAQKNPTAFYLCASSWRQRANEKLFFGSGTQLSVL.